This TCR beta chain was identified during a study of post-analysis software for immune sequencing data. Regarding this clonotype: Its antigen is unidentified.

Sequencing libraries made from TCR beta cDNA carried unique molecular identifiers. Roughly 500,000 cDNA molecules were obtained from approximately 0.91 to 9.4 million T cells. MiXCR was run by TCRdb on the PCR reads, yielding one entry per CDR3 protein. In the table there are about 770,000 distinct CDR3 sequences, about 45% of which are singletons. Germline lookup yields CDR1 SGHVS and CDR2 FQNEAQ. The CDR3 is 16 residues long. The V and J ends lost 0 bases and 2 bases, in that order; junction bases with no gene match: 5. Study observations and caveats: Those samples that were prepared in the same batch co-clustered strongly by F measure. About five TRBV segments (TRBV5-6, TRBV5-1 and TRBV20-1 among them) occurred more frequently in patients than in controls.

V usage is TRBV7-8 and J usage is TRBJ2-7; 9 nucleotides line up with TRBD2. The sequencing sample was made of blood. This TCR came from a girl under 18 with multiple sclerosis. The CDR3 bases are TGTGCCAGCAGCTTAGCGCGGGGGGGAAGGGCCTACGAGCAGTACTTC. Translation gives CASSLARGGRAYEQYF.